The 14 T cell receptor beta chains in this list originate from one sample, sequenced in a study of Ad26.COV2.S vaccination and SARS-CoV-2 variants. Treatment in this sample: 15 to 20 received Ad26.COV2.S at low or high dose, single or two shots; 5 received placebo; per-sample allocation not given. Specimens were obtained on day 63 following the first vaccine or placebo injection. Profiled with immunoSEQ multiplex PCR; TCRdb holds only in-frame clones, not every one. Of about 470,000 clones listed, 90% are singletons. The sample consisted of peripheral blood, taken in a trial of Ad26.COV2.S vaccine versus placebo. The receptors shown here come from a person aged 18-60 years who received the Ad26.COV2.S COVID-19 vaccine or a placebo.

This chain links TRBV11-3 with TRBJ2-4; D is possibly TRBD1 or TRBD2 (5 bases each). With 4 bases removed from V and 0 bases from J, the gap between germline ends came to 22 bases. This CDR3 is 19 amino acids long. Germline-derived CDR1 and CDR2 are SGHNT and YENEEA. CDR3 coding DNA: TGTGCCAGCAGCTGGGGGATACCGGGACGGACACTAGCCAAAAACATTCAGTACTTC. It translates to CASSWGIPGRTLAKNIQYF.

This clone was seen just once. CDR3 sequence reads: CASSLYLNAPTDTQYF. DNA for the CDR3: TGTGCCAGCAGCTTATATCTAAACGCCCCCACAGATACGCAGTATTTT. The J gene is TRBJ2-3, the V gene TRBV11-2; D gene uncertain. The CDR3 is made up of 16 amino acids. CDR1 is SGHAT and CDR2 is FQNNGV in the germline V gene. V gave up 2 bases and J gave up 2 bases, with 14 bases separating them.

The V gene is TRBV24-1, the J gene TRBJ2-3; 10 bases agree with TRBD2. Germline trimming cut 4 bases from V and 6 bases from J; bases unmatched to any gene: 9. The CDR3 consists of 16 residues. Germline V CDR1 and CDR2: KGHDR, SFDVKD. CDR3 residues: CATSDRLAGALDTQYF. The CDR3 region has the DNA TGTGCCACCAGTGACAGGCTAGCGGGAGCCTTGGATACGCAGTATTTT.

This chain links TRBV5-1 with TRBJ1-6, with D unclear. In germline, CDR1 is SGHRS, CDR2 YFSETQ. The length of the CDR3 is 14 residues. V shed 1 base and J shed 8 bases, with 10 bases lying between them. CDR3 protein: CASSLSQAYSPLHF. CDR3 DNA sequence: TGCGCCAGCAGCTTGAGTCAGGCCTATTCACCCCTCCACTTT.

V and J are TRBV7-6 and TRBJ1-5; 7 positions match TRBD1. J was trimmed by 7 bases and V by 5 bases; bases with no gene match: 11. Germline lookup yields CDR1 SGHVS and CDR2 FNYEAQ. This CDR3 contains 15 residues. CDR3 sequence: CASSPLRGRGQPQHF. CDR3 coding DNA: TGTGCCAGCAGCCCTCTGAGGGGGCGCGGACAGCCCCAGCATTTT.

V and J are TRBV19 and TRBJ2-5, with 8 bases that match TRBD1. The CDR3 runs to 19 residues. CDR1 is LNHDA, CDR2 SQIVND, per germline (reference sequence). V was clipped by 2 bases and J by 5 bases; unmatched bases: 19. CDR3 in amino acids: CASSISPFRQGRITETQYF. CDR3 bases: TGTGCCAGTAGTATATCCCCTTTTCGACAGGGGAGGATCACGGAGACCCAGTACTTC.

The chain combines TRBV18 with TRBJ2-7; 11 positions agree with TRBD2. CDR3 length equals 18 residues. Germline-derived CDR1 and CDR2 are KGHSH and LQKENI. V lost 0 bases, J lost 4 bases, and 11 bases stayed unmatched. DNA for the CDR3: TGTGCCAGCTCACCACCGATACCCCCCGGGACTAGCGGATACGAGCAGTACTTC. Translating gives CASSPPIPPGTSGYEQYF.

About this clone itself: Other DNA sequences from this sample encode an identical CDR3 as well. This chain connects TRBV6-2 or TRBV6-3 to TRBJ2-7; 7 nucleotides agree with TRBD1. The CDR3 spans 16 residues. Germline V gives CDR1 MNHEY, CDR2 SVGEGT. V shed 2 bases, J shed 0 bases, and the junction held 7 bases outside the gene matches. The CDR3 loop reads CASSYNRDRTSYEQYF. Written as DNA, the CDR3 is TGTGCCAGCAGTTACAACCGGGACAGAACCTCCTACGAGCAGTACTTC.

V usage is TRBV5-1 and J usage is TRBJ1-2; D is unresolved. The V end lost 0 bases, the J end lost 7 bases, and 16 bases lay between the germline ends. CDR1 is SGHRS, CDR2 YFSETQ, per germline. The CDR3 covers 15 residues. CDR3 bases: TGCGCCAGCAGCTTGGGGCGAGTTGGGGTGCCTGGCTACACCTTC. Amino acids: CASSLGRVGVPGYTF.

This chain joins TRBV2 and TRBJ1-2; D might be TRBD1 (5 bases). The V end lost 6 bases, the J end lost 4 bases, and 18 bases lay between the germline ends. This CDR3 has 15 residues. CDR1 and CDR2 from the germline V gene are SNHLY and FYNNEI. The CDR3 DNA follows: TGTGCCAGCAGACCCTTTCGGGACGGTTCCTATGGCTACACCTTC. Residues: CASRPFRDGSYGYTF.

The CDR3 protein is CASSFWTSSGNIQYF. The CDR3 coding sequence is TGTGCCAGCAGCTTTTGGACTAGCTCTGGAAACATTCAGTACTTC. The V call is TRBV5-6, the J call TRBJ2-4; the match to TRBD2 covers 8 bases. The V and J ends lost 2 bases and 6 bases, in that order; junction bases with no gene match: 7. CDR3 size: 15 residues. Looked up from germline, CDR1 is SGHDT and CDR2 is YYEEEE.

The chain couples TRBV18 to TRBJ2-6; TRBD1 matches 8 bases. CDR1 KGHSH and CDR2 LQKENI come from the germline V gene. V gave up 3 bases and J gave up 4 bases; unmatched junction bases: 8. The CDR3 has 17 amino acids. CDR3 region: CASSPGQVLPGANVLTF. The CDR3 nucleotides are TGTGCCAGCTCACCGGGACAGGTGCTCCCCGGGGCCAACGTCCTGACTTTC.

The gene calls are TRBV9 and TRBJ2-6; 12 bases are shared with TRBD2. CDR1 SGDLS and CDR2 YYNGEE come from the germline V gene. V lost 3 bases to trimming and J lost 4 bases; unmatched junction nucleotides: 11. This CDR3 comprises 19 residues. CDR3 residues: CASSASQLAGGIGANVLTF. The CDR3 coding sequence is TGTGCCAGCAGCGCCTCCCAACTAGCGGGAGGCATCGGGGCCAACGTCCTGACTTTC.

The chain has TRBV6-6 and TRBJ2-7, with D perhaps given as TRBD1 or TRBD2 (6 bases each). Trimming shortened V by 5 bases and J by 6 bases, and 23 bases separated the two germline ends. This CDR3 comprises 16 residues. The germline gives CDR1 MNHNY, CDR2 SVGAGI (reference sequence). The CDR3 DNA reads as TGTGCCAGCAGTACGACGCGCGAGGGGGGTATAGGCGAGCAGTACTTC. Protein sequence: CASSTTREGGIGEQYF.